This T cell receptor beta chain was observed in a study of blood T cell repertoires in COVID-19. About the research overall: The cDNA or gDNA used as material had been derived from T cells, B-cell-depleted T cells, or PBMCs.

Repertoires were generated with immunoSEQ multiplex PCR, while TCRdb's copy carries only in-frame clones and drops some. The data hold about 250,000 clones, with 65% to 90% observed a single time. CDR1 is SGHRS, CDR2 YFSETQ, per germline. The CDR3 runs 16 residues. V was trimmed by 4 bases and J by 0 bases, leaving 16 bases between them. This clone was recorded only once. This chain connects TRBV5-1 to TRBJ1-2, with a possible D match to TRBD1 (5 bases). The origin of this receptor is a woman aged 45-60 years with acute COVID-19. Material for sequencing was PBMCs or T cells enriched from blood (not recorded which). The CDR3 DNA is TGCGCCAGCAGCCGGCCCGGGGGTGCAGCTAACTATGGCTACACCTTC. Protein: CASSRPGGAANYGYTF.